Below are 28 T cell receptor beta chains sequenced from a single sample in a study of T cell responses to AZD1222 COVID-19 vaccine. TCRdb's table, derived via immunoSEQ multiplex PCR, lists solely in-frame clones and lacks some. The data show about 130,000 clones, around 85% seen once. The specimen was peripheral blood, collected on day 0 of AZD1222 vaccination. The receptors originated from an adult in good health.

With regard to this clone: One end of the junction does not line up with germline, which may come from a read error. This same CDR3 is encoded by further DNA sequences in the sample. The rearrangement uses TRBV7-7 and TRBJ2-3, with a weak D call TRBD1 (7 bases). This CDR3 contains 14 residues. Germline V gene data show CDR1 as SSHAT and CDR2 as FNYEAQ (reference sequence). This CDR3 is CASSLAGGTDTQYF. The CDR3, as DNA: TGTGCTAGCAGCTTAGCAGGGGGGACAGATACGCAGTATTTT. Filled out from reference TRBV7-7 and TRBJ2-3, the complete variable domain reads GAGVSQSPRYKVTKRGQDVTLRCDPISSHATLYWYQQALGQGPEFLTYFNYEAQPDKSGLPSDRFSAERPEGSISTLTIQRTEQRDSAMYRCASSLAGGTDTQYFGPGTRLTVL.

This clone has a handful of counts. The genes are TRBV7-2 and TRBJ1-2, with D uncertain. The germline CDR1 and CDR2 sequences are SGHTA and FQGNSA. The CDR3 is 15 residues long. V was shortened by 4 bases and J by 0 bases, with 12 bases between the two germline ends. CDR3 in amino acids: CASSSNGLANYGYTF. The CDR3 DNA follows: TGTGCCAGCAGCTCCAATGGGTTAGCTAACTATGGCTACACCTTC.

The CDR3 nucleotides are TGTGCCAGCAGAGCCACCCAGAACACTGAAGCTTTCTTT. This sequence encodes CASRATQNTEAFF. The gene calls are TRBV5-6 and TRBJ1-1; D uncertain. This CDR3 contains 13 residues. V dropped 5 bases and J dropped 1 base, with 9 bases sitting between them. CDR1 and CDR2 from the germline V gene are SGHDT and YYEEEE.

The V call is TRBV7-2, the J call TRBJ2-5, with D tentatively TRBD1 (6 bases). The CDR3 consists of 14 residues. The germline V gene encodes CDR1 SGHTA and CDR2 FQGNSA. V gave up 6 bases and J gave up 9 bases, with 20 bases separating them. CDR3 protein: CASRHREGPRAQYF. CDR3 DNA sequence: TGTGCCAGCAGACACAGGGAAGGCCCTAGGGCCCAGTACTTC.

By share of the sample, this clone is medium-sized. The gene calls are TRBV7-9 and TRBJ1-3, with D perhaps matching TRBD1 (5 bases). The CDR3 is 15 amino acids. Looked up from germline, CDR1 is SEHNR and CDR2 is FQNEAQ (reference sequence). With 5 bases removed from V and 5 bases from J, the gap between germline ends came to 16 bases. The CDR3 reads CASSRGTANRNTIYF. CDR3 nucleotide sequence: TGTGCCAGCAGCCGCGGGACCGCTAACAGAAACACCATATATTTT.

The genes are TRBV4-2 and TRBJ1-5; the D gene is possibly TRBD1 (5 bases). V was trimmed by 1 base and J by 0 bases, leaving 7 bases between them. The CDR3 is 15 residues long. Germline CDR1 reads LGHNA; CDR2 reads YNFKEQ. The CDR3 sequence: CASSQAGVSNQPQHF. The CDR3, as DNA: TGTGCCAGCAGCCAAGCGGGGGTTAGCAATCAGCCCCAGCATTTT.

V and J are TRBV5-1 and TRBJ1-1; TRBD1 might be the D (5 bases). V was shortened by 0 bases and J by 5 bases, with 8 bases between the two germline ends. This CDR3 region has 13 residues. Germline CDR1 is SGHRS and CDR2 is YFSETQ. This CDR3 is CASSLVRGTEAFF. Here the CDR3 DNA reads TGCGCCAGCAGCTTGGTTAGGGGTACTGAAGCTTTCTTT.

In this sample, this clone turned up once. The chain couples TRBV2 to TRBJ2-7; 9 bases match TRBD2. CDR1 is SNHLY and CDR2 is FYNNEI in the germline V gene. The CDR3 consists of 13 residues. Trimming took 9 bases from V and 1 from J; bases not matched to a gene: 4. The DNA of the CDR3 is TGTGCCAGATCTAGCGGGGCGTCCTACGAGCAGTACTTC. It is translated as CARSSGASYEQYF.

The chain carries TRBV7-8 and TRBJ2-7, with 7 bases lining up with TRBD1. The J segment lost 1 base and the V segment lost 5 bases, leaving 5 bases of the junction unmatched. Germline loops: CDR1 SGHVS, CDR2 FQNEAQ. This CDR3 comprises 14 residues. The CDR3 DNA follows: TGTGCCAGCAGCCCCGAGACAGGGTCCTACGAGCAGTACTTC. It codes for CASSPETGSYEQYF.

Worth noting for this clone: Compared with germline, one end of the junction differs, possibly owing to a read error. The V call is TRBV9, the J call TRBJ1-1; TRBD1 is a possible D gene (6 bases). The V gene's germline CDR1 is SGDLS and CDR2 YYNGEE. CDR3 length: 13 residues. In DNA form, the CDR3 reads TGTGCCAGCAGCTTGAGGGGGAACAGTGAAGCTTTCTTT. This sequence encodes CASSLRGNSEAFF.

This chain uses TRBV5-1 with TRBJ2-2; TRBD2 matches at 8 bases. This CDR3 is 17 amino acids long. Looked up from germline, CDR1 is SGHRS and CDR2 is YFSETQ. V lost 0 bases to trimming and J lost 7 bases; unmatched junction nucleotides: 11. The chain's CDR3 is CASSLGPGTRAIGELFF. DNA of the CDR3: TGCGCCAGCAGCTTGGGTCCGGGGACTAGGGCCATCGGGGAGCTGTTTTTT. The complete variable domain, with remaining parts taken from reference TRBV5-1 and TRBJ2-2, reads KAGVTQTPRYLIKTRGQQVTLSCSPISGHRSVSWYQQTPGQGLQFLFEYFSETQRNKGNFPGRFSGRQFSNSRSEMNVSTLELGDSALYLCASSLGPGTRAIGELFFGEGSRLTVL.

The gene calls are TRBV28 and TRBJ1-3, with D unclear. Trimming took 2 bases from V and 1 from J, leaving 12 bases between them. Germline CDR1 is MDHEN and CDR2 is SYDVKM. The length of the CDR3 is 16 residues. The CDR3 nucleotides are TGTGCCAGCAGTTTAGCGGGAAGGGCTTCTGGAAACACCATATATTTT. Residues: CASSLAGRASGNTIYF. Based on the CDR3 plus reference TRBV28 and TRBJ1-3, the full variable domain is DVKVTQSSRYLVKRTGEKVFLECVQDMDHENMFWYRQDPGLGLRLIYFSYDVKMKEKGDIPEGYSVSREKKERFSLILESASTNQTSMYLCASSLAGRASGNTIYFGEGSWLTVV.

The chain recombines TRBV14 with TRBJ1-3; D is unclear. The length of the CDR3 is 14 residues. V was pared by 0 bases and J by 4 bases, with 7 bases between. Looked up from germline, CDR1 is SGHDN and CDR2 is FVKESK. The CDR3 nucleotides read TGTGCCAGCAGCCAAGATCTGGGGGGAAACACCATATATTTT. This sequence encodes CASSQDLGGNTIYF.

This clone occurred once. The genes are TRBV7-2 and TRBJ2-7, with 10 bases lining up with TRBD1. V lost 5 bases and J lost 1; bases outside the gene matches: 2. Germline V gives CDR1 SGHTA, CDR2 FQGNSA. There are 14 residues in the CDR3. CDR3 loop: CASSPDRGSYEQYF. In DNA, the CDR3 is TGTGCCAGCAGCCCGGACAGGGGGTCCTACGAGCAGTACTTC.

This chain connects TRBV7-9 to TRBJ1-2; D may be TRBD1 (5 bases). The CDR3 totals 16 residues. Trimming took 3 bases from V and 8 from J, leaving 22 bases between them. CDR1 and CDR2 (germline): SEHNR, FQNEAQ (reference sequence). This chain's CDR3 is CASSFRGTIGVSGYTF. The DNA for the CDR3 is TGTGCCAGCAGCTTCCGGGGGACGATCGGGGTAAGCGGCTACACCTTC. Full variable domain (remainder filled in from reference TRBV7-9 and TRBJ1-2): DTGVSQNPRHKITKRGQNVTFRCDPISEHNRLYWYRQTLGQGPEFLTYFQNEAQLEKSRLLSDRFSAERPKGSFSTLEIQRTEQGDSAMYLCASSFRGTIGVSGYTFGSGTRLTVV.

This clone was recorded a few times. This chain connects TRBV5-1 to TRBJ2-3; 11 positions agree with TRBD2. The germline CDR1 and CDR2 sequences are SGHRS and YFSETQ. The CDR3 runs 17 residues. V dropped 0 bases and J dropped 4; count of bases not matched to a gene: 7. This CDR3 is CASSLGSGGALADTQYF. In nucleotides, the CDR3 is TGCGCCAGCAGCTTGGGTAGCGGGGGGGCATTGGCAGATACGCAGTATTTT.

The chain has TRBV6-5 and TRBJ1-4; TRBD1 agrees at 11 bases. Unmatched junction bases numbered 6, after V lost 5 bases and J lost 7 bases. The germline V gene encodes CDR1 MNHEY and CDR2 SVGAGI. The CDR3 is 15 residues long. The CDR3 bases are TGTGCCAGCAGTATGTCGGGACAGGGGGTTGAAAAACTGTTTTTT. This sequence encodes CASSMSGQGVEKLFF.

The V gene is TRBV4-1, the J gene TRBJ1-6; 7 nucleotides agree with TRBD1. There are 17 residues in the CDR3. CDR1 and CDR2 (germline): MGHRA, YSYEKL. V was pared by 1 base and J by 7 bases, with 10 bases of the junction left unmatched. CDR3 DNA: TGCGCCAGCAGCCAAGGACCTCTTCAGGGGGTAAATTCACCCCTCCACTTT. Encoded protein: CASSQGPLQGVNSPLHF.

This clone has just one count. The chain couples TRBV7-9 to TRBJ2-7; D might be TRBD1 (5 bases). Germline CDR1 reads SEHNR; CDR2 reads FQNEAQ (reference sequence). This CDR3 spans 17 amino acids. Trimming pared 1 base from V and 2 bases from J, leaving 18 bases between. The CDR3 protein is CASSLVRAGQGPYEQYF. The DNA for the CDR3 is TGTGCCAGCAGCTTAGTCCGGGCAGGGCAAGGACCCTACGAGCAGTACTTC.

As for this clone: A read error may account for a junction end that differs from germline. V usage is TRBV18 and J usage is TRBJ1-1, with D tentatively TRBD1 (6 bases). CDR1 and CDR2 from the germline V gene are KGHSH and LQKENI. This CDR3 is built from 13 residues. DNA for the CDR3: TGTGCCAGCTCTATAGGGCGGGACACCGAAGCTTTCTTT. This codes for CASSIGRDTEAFF.

The rearrangement links TRBV18 to TRBJ1-3; D may be TRBD1 (5 bases). V lost 5 bases and J 7 bases, leaving 21 bases between the germline ends. Germline CDR1 KGHSH, CDR2 LQKENI. The CDR3 sequence is 16 residues long. In nucleotides, the CDR3 is TGTGCCAGCTCATCCGCGAAAGGGGTAAAAGGGAACACCATATATTTT. Translation gives CASSSAKGVKGNTIYF.

This clone was recorded a few times. The chain recombines TRBV10-1 with TRBJ2-2, with unresolved D. V lost 3 bases and J 0 bases, leaving 5 bases between the germline ends. This CDR3 is 14 amino acids long. Per germline, CDR1 WNHNN and CDR2 SYGVQD (reference sequence). The CDR3 reads CASSDLPNTGELFF. CDR3 nucleotides: TGCGCCAGCAGTGATCTACCGAACACCGGGGAGCTGTTTTTT.

This chain uses TRBV11-2 with TRBJ2-5; TRBD2 agrees at 9 bases. Germline-derived CDR1 and CDR2 are SGHAT and FQNNGV. The junction had 11 bases not matched to a gene; V was cut back by 4 bases and J by 5 bases. CDR3 length: 16 residues. CDR3: CASSSSAGGPGETQYF. CDR3 in DNA: TGTGCCAGCAGCTCTAGCGCGGGAGGGCCTGGGGAGACCCAGTACTTC.

The chain uses TRBV5-6 and TRBJ1-5; a possible D gene is TRBD1 (5 bases). Trimming cost V 0 bases and J 7 bases, with 8 bases left between them. This CDR3 has 13 residues. Germline V gives CDR1 SGHDT, CDR2 YYEEEE. The CDR3 spells CASSLETAQPQHF. As DNA, the CDR3 is TGTGCCAGCAGCTTGGAGACAGCCCAGCCCCAGCATTTT.

This sequence joins TRBV7-3 and TRBJ2-2; D is ambiguous. V was shortened by 5 bases and J by 0 bases, with 10 bases between the two germline ends. This CDR3 has 15 residues. Germline V gene sequence: CDR1 SGHTA, CDR2 FQGTGA. In DNA, the CDR3 is TGTGCCAGCAGCATGTACGGGTCGAACACCGGGGAGCTGTTTTTT. Protein product: CASSMYGSNTGELFF.

The V call is TRBV6-6, the J call TRBJ1-6; 8 nucleotides align to TRBD1. This CDR3 comprises 15 residues. Losses at the gene ends were 6 bases for V and 8 bases for J; bases not matched to a gene: 9. The germline V gene has CDR1 MNHNY and CDR2 SVGAGI (reference sequence). The CDR3 spells CASSQGQGAHSPLHF. In nucleotides, the CDR3 is TGTGCCAGCAGCCAAGGACAGGGCGCTCATTCACCCCTCCACTTT.

The chain employs TRBV2 and TRBJ1-5, with TRBD1 as a possible D gene (6 bases). Germline V CDR1 and CDR2: SNHLY, FYNNEI. CDR3 length equals 15 residues. Trimming removed 5 bases from V and 0 bases from J, with 11 bases in between. The CDR3 coding sequence is TGTGCCAGCAGTCCACAGGGATTTAGCAATCAGCCCCAGCATTTT. Translated, it gives CASSPQGFSNQPQHF.

The chain combines TRBV3-1 (or the pseudogene TRBV3-2) with TRBJ1-2, with D possibly TRBD1 on 6 matching bases. Germline CDR1 and CDR2: LGHDT and YNNKEL (reference sequence). The CDR3 length is 20 residues. Trimming cost V 3 bases and J 5 bases, with 31 bases left between them. CDR3 bases: TGTGCCAGCAGCCACTCCTCTCCGGGGGGCGGTGGAAGTGCCGGGTATGGCTACACCTTC. The encoded protein is CASSHSSPGGGGSAGYGYTF.